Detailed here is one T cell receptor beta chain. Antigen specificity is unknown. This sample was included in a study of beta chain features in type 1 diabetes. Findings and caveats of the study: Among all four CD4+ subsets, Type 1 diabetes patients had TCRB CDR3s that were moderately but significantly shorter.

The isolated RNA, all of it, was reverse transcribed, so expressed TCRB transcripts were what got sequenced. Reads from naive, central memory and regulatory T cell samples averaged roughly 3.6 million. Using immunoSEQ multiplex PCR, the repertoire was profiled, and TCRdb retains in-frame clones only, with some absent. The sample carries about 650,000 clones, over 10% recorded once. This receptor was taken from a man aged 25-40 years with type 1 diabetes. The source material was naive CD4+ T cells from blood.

This CDR3 is CASSPEGEQYF. For the CDR3, the DNA is TGTGCCAGCAGCCCCGAAGGCGAGCAGTACTTC. The chain combines TRBV6-6 with TRBJ2-7; D not resolved. Germline loops: CDR1 MNHNY, CDR2 SVGAGI (reference sequence). The CDR3 spans 11 residues. V gave up 6 bases and J gave up 6 bases, with 9 bases separating them.